This T cell receptor (beta chain) was sequenced for a study of T cells after yellow fever vaccination. MiXCR, run by TCRdb on the 5' RACE reads, gives a single entry per CDR3 protein. This table has hundreds of thousands of distinct CDR3 sequences, roughly 13% appearing once. The CDR3 has 13 residues. V shed 7 bases and J shed 7 bases, with 14 bases lying between them. The rearrangement uses TRBV12-3 or TRBV12-4 and TRBJ1-5; no clear D gene. The TCR originated in a man between 25 and 39 years old who received the YFV17D yellow fever vaccine. Sequencing was performed on PBMCs, taken on the day of the yellow fever booster vaccination. The CDR3 nucleotides read TGTGCCAGCACTTCCGTGGTAGGACAGCCCCAGCATTTT. Its protein product is CASTSVVGQPQHF.